This is a list of T cell receptor beta chains from one sample in a study of blood T cell repertoires in COVID-19. Using immunoSEQ multiplex PCR, the repertoire was profiled, and TCRdb retains in-frame clones only, with some absent. This table has approximately 51,000 clones, about nine tenths appearing once. The sequencing sample was made of peripheral blood. These receptors came from a man in his fifties with active COVID-19. Each CDR3 is given with its conserved first and last residue. A D gene is named only where the DNA matches it firmly. The size entry is marked missing in some rows and otherwise reads once, few, many or a size class.

d_call	v_call	j_call	clone_size	cdr3_aa	cdr3_nt
TRBD1	TRBV9	TRBJ1-2	-	CASTQSGQGANYGYTF	TGTGCCAGCACCCAAAGCGGACAGGGGGCTAACTATGGCTACACCTTC
-	TRBV19	TRBJ2-7	-	CASAWGDPEAYEQYF	TGTGCCAGTGCTTGGGGGGACCCGGAGGCCTACGAGCAGTACTTC
TRBD2	TRBV18	TRBJ2-7	-	CASSPGEAGAGEQYF	TGTGCCAGCTCTCCGGGGGAAGCGGGAGCTGGGGAGCAGTACTTC
TRBD2	TRBV19	TRBJ2-5	-	CASASGTSGGQTQYF	TGTGCCAGCGCCTCGGGGACTAGCGGGGGTCAGACCCAGTACTTC
TRBD1	TRBV5-1	TRBJ1-1	-	CASSAAGGNTEAFF	TGCGCCAGCAGCGCCGCAGGGGGCAACACTGAAGCTTTCTTT
-	TRBV7-2	TRBJ1-5	-	CASSSGGGSNQPQHF	TGTGCCAGCAGCTCGGGGGGAGGGAGCAATCAGCCCCAGCATTTT
TRBD1	TRBV5-1	TRBJ1-2	-	CASSLVTGGDGGYTF	TGCGCCAGCAGCTTGGTGACAGGGGGCGATGGTGGCTACACCTTC
-	TRBV6-5	TRBJ1-4	-	CASSYGVGGEKLFF	TGTGCCAGCAGCTACGGCGTGGGAGGTGAAAAACTGTTTTTT
TRBD1	TRBV19	TRBJ1-6	-	CASSPGRGTPLHF	TGTGCCAGTAGTCCAGGCAGGGGGACACCCCTCCACTTT
TRBD2	TRBV14	TRBJ2-5	-	CASDSGRGETQYF	TGTGCCAGCGATAGCGGGAGAGGTGAGACCCAGTACTTC
-	TRBV2	TRBJ2-3	-	CASSDIGGGGADTQYF	TGTGCCAGCAGTGATATAGGCGGGGGCGGCGCAGATACGCAGTATTTT
TRBD2	TRBV29-1	TRBJ2-1	few	CSVRDGTSGTAEQFF	TGCAGCGTCCGAGACGGGACTAGCGGGACGGCTGAGCAGTTCTTC
TRBD1	TRBV5-1	TRBJ1-1	-	CASSHGQGMNTEAFF	TGCGCCAGCAGCCACGGACAGGGTATGAACACTGAAGCTTTCTTT
TRBD1	TRBV2	TRBJ2-1	-	CAIQGSSYNEQFF	TGTGCCATACAGGGGTCCTCCTACAATGAGCAGTTCTTC
TRBD1	TRBV4-1	TRBJ1-2	-	CASSSQGALYGYTF	TGCGCCAGCAGCTCACAGGGGGCACTCTATGGCTACACCTTC
TRBD1	TRBV24-1	TRBJ1-2	-	CATSDSGTVVGYTF	TGTGCCACCAGTGATTCAGGGACAGTGGTTGGCTACACCTTC
TRBD1	TRBV7-2	TRBJ2-1	-	CASSQWDSSWNEQFF	TGTGCCAGCAGCCAGTGGGACAGCAGTTGGAATGAGCAGTTCTTC
-	TRBV5-4	TRBJ1-5	-	CASSLGGRASNQPQHF	TGTGCCAGCAGCTTGGGCGGCAGAGCTAGCAATCAGCCCCAGCATTTT
-	TRBV19	TRBJ1-1	-	CASTQSDWGRTEAFF	TGTGCCAGTACTCAATCCGATTGGGGGAGGACTGAAGCTTTCTTT
-	TRBV7-9	TRBJ2-7	-	CASSFFSEFYF	TGTGCCAGCAGCTTCTTTAGCGAGTTTTACTTC
-	TRBV2	TRBJ2-2	-	CASSETGNTGELFF	TGTGCCAGCAGTGAGACGGGGAACACCGGGGAGCTGTTTTTT
TRBD2	TRBV6-5	TRBJ2-3	-	CASSSLAGDTQYF	TGTGCCAGCAGTTCCCTAGCGGGAGATACGCAGTATTTT
-	TRBV5-1	TRBJ1-5	-	CASSLGAGPEQPQHF	TGCGCCAGCAGCTTGGGGGCAGGGCCCGAACAGCCCCAGCATTTT
TRBD1	TRBV19	TRBJ2-1	-	CASSIWSTGRDEQFF	TGTGCCAGTAGTATATGGTCGACAGGGCGGGATGAGCAGTTCTTC
-	TRBV6-6	TRBJ1-2	once	CASSLLTQDFYGYTF	TGTGCCAGCAGTTTGTTGACACAAGATTTCTATGGCTACACCTTC
TRBD1	TRBV27	TRBJ2-7	few	CASSPGQGYEQYF	TGTGCCAGCAGTCCGGGACAGGGCTACGAGCAGTACTTC
-	TRBV6-6	TRBJ2-7	-	CASTLDRSYEQYF	TGTGCCAGCACCTTGGACAGATCCTACGAGCAGTACTTC
-	TRBV28	TRBJ1-6	-	CASSSWEGQGNSPLHF	TGTGCCAGCAGCTCCTGGGAGGGGCAGGGTAATTCACCCCTCCACTTT
TRBD1	TRBV2	TRBJ2-5	-	CAISRKDRGKETQYF	TGTGCCATAAGCAGGAAGGACAGGGGGAAGGAGACCCAGTACTTC
-	TRBV14	TRBJ1-1	-	CASSPQGLGNTEAFF	TGTGCCAGCAGCCCCCAGGGGCTGGGGAACACTGAAGCTTTCTTT
TRBD1	TRBV30	TRBJ1-1	-	CAWRGQGVAEAFF	TGTGCCTGGAGGGGACAGGGGGTGGCTGAAGCTTTCTTT
-	TRBV11-2	TRBJ2-1	-	CASSLGPRGSEVYNEQFF	TGTGCCAGCAGCTTAGGGCCCCGGGGTAGCGAGGTTTACAATGAGCAGTTCTTC
TRBD1	TRBV6-1	TRBJ1-5	-	CASSEPDRGVIGPVYSNQPQHF	TGTGCCAGCAGTGAACCCGACAGGGGTGTGATAGGTCCCGTGTATAGCAATCAGCCCCAGCATTTT
-	TRBV5-1	TRBJ1-1	-	CASSFLNTEAFF	TGCGCCAGCAGCTTCTTGAACACTGAAGCTTTCTTT
-	TRBV7-9	TRBJ1-4	-	CASSLTRTNEKLFF	TGTGCCAGCAGCTTGACAAGGACTAATGAAAAACTGTTTTTT
-	TRBV7-9	TRBJ2-7	-	CASSSRGRGDEQYF	TGTGCCAGCAGCTCGCGAGGGAGGGGGGACGAGCAGTACTTC
TRBD1	TRBV27	TRBJ1-4	-	CASSPLQGVGEKLFF	TGTGCTAGCAGCCCACTTCAGGGGGTAGGGGAAAAACTGTTTTTT